A selection of T cell receptor beta chains follows, all from one sample in a study of blood T cell repertoires in COVID-19. The protocol was immunoSEQ multiplex PCR, while the TCRdb copy is restricted to in-frame clones and leaves out a portion. Of about 110,000 clones listed, roughly nine tenths were seen once; the top ten hold roughly 4%. The sample comprised peripheral blood. The receptor set was obtained from a man aged 35 to 55 with acute or convalescent COVID-19. CDR3s include the opening cysteine and the closing phenylalanine or tryptophan. The D gene is left open where the match is weak. Clone size, where shown, is once, few, many, or a class for clones that have expanded.

-	TRBV4-3	TRBJ1-4	-	CASSQQGPNEKLFF	TGCGCCAGCAGCCAACAGGGTCCTAATGAAAAACTGTTTTTT
-	TRBV14	TRBJ2-2	-	CASSQRPGQNTGELFF	TGTGCCAGCAGCCAACGGCCGGGACAGAACACCGGGGAGCTGTTTTTT
-	TRBV5-5	TRBJ1-2	TRBD1	CASSLGPTGADGYTF	TGTGCCAGCAGCTTGGGGCCTACAGGGGCGGATGGCTACACCTTC
-	TRBV12-3/TRBV12-4	TRBJ1-6	-	CASSSEREINF	TGTGCCAGCAGTTCGGAGAGGGAGATCAACTTT
-	TRBV3-1/TRBV3-2	TRBJ1-5	TRBD1	CASSQPDRALQSQPQHF	TGTGCCAGCAGCCAACCAGACAGGGCTCTACAGTCTCAGCCCCAGCATTTT
-	TRBV11-3	TRBJ2-1	TRBD2	CASSWASGTSYNEQFF	TGTGCCAGCAGCTGGGCTAGCGGGACCTCCTACAATGAGCAGTTCTTC
-	TRBV7-2	TRBJ2-5	TRBD1	CASRNNRGRETQYF	TGTGCCAGCAGAAATAACAGGGGGCGGGAGACCCAGTACTTC
once	TRBV4-1	TRBJ1-5	-	CASSQDLNQPQHF	TGCGCCAGCAGCCAAGACTTGAATCAGCCCCAGCATTTT
-	TRBV27	TRBJ2-1	TRBD2	CASSRAGGAGYYNEQFF	TGTGCCAGCAGTCGAGCCGGGGGAGCGGGATACTACAATGAGCAGTTCTTC
-	TRBV7-9	TRBJ2-1	TRBD2	CASSLVGTGTSRNEQFF	TGTGCCAGCAGCTTAGTTGGAACCGGGACTAGCCGCAATGAGCAGTTCTTC
-	TRBV11-2	TRBJ1-6	TRBD1	CASSWGQVYNSPLHF	TGTGCCAGCAGCTGGGGACAGGTGTATAATTCACCCCTCCACTTT
-	TRBV15	TRBJ2-7	-	CATSLGLASDEQYF	TGTGCCACCAGCCTGGGACTGGCCAGCGACGAGCAGTACTTC
-	TRBV10-3	TRBJ2-7	-	CAISESRVEQYF	TGTGCCATCAGTGAGTCGAGGGTCGAGCAGTACTTC
-	TRBV15	TRBJ2-1	TRBD2	CATSRKLAGSYNEQFF	TGTGCCACCAGCAGAAAACTAGCGGGTTCCTACAATGAGCAGTTCTTC
few	TRBV18	TRBJ2-7	TRBD1	CASSPGQGVNEQYF	TGTGCCAGCTCCCCCGGACAGGGGGTAAACGAGCAGTACTTC
-	TRBV3-1/TRBV3-2	TRBJ2-1	-	CASSNTREWEQFF	TGTGCCAGCAGCAACACACGGGAATGGGAGCAGTTCTTC
once	TRBV5-6	TRBJ1-4	-	CASSFRTTNEKLFF	TGTGCCAGCAGCTTCAGAACAACTAATGAAAAACTGTTTTTT
-	TRBV4-1	TRBJ1-2	TRBD1	CASSQDDRGAGGYTF	TGCGCCAGCAGCCAAGATGACAGGGGCGCGGGTGGCTACACCTTC
-	TRBV7-2	TRBJ2-2	-	CASSLAQGTGELFF	TGTGCCAGCAGCTTGGCACAGGGCACCGGGGAGCTGTTTTTT
-	TRBV18	TRBJ1-5	TRBD1	CASSPGQDHQPQHF	TGTGCCAGCTCGCCCGGACAGGACCATCAGCCCCAGCATTTT
-	TRBV18	TRBJ1-5	-	CASSAGDNQPQHF	TGTGCCAGCTCAGCAGGGGACAATCAGCCCCAGCATTTT
-	TRBV3-1/TRBV3-2	TRBJ2-7	TRBD2	CASSRGSSYEQYF	TGTGCCAGCAGCCGCGGGAGCTCCTACGAGCAGTACTTC
-	TRBV5-5	TRBJ2-3	TRBD1	CASSSRPDRGIDTQYF	TGTGCCAGCAGCTCCCGACCCGACAGGGGGATAGATACGCAGTATTTT
-	TRBV5-1	TRBJ2-7	TRBD1	CASGTGGTDEQYF	TGCGCCAGCGGGACAGGGGGCACCGACGAGCAGTACTTC
-	TRBV3-1/TRBV3-2	TRBJ1-5	-	CASSQGGGNQPQHF	TGTGCCAGCAGCCAAGGGGGAGGCAATCAGCCCCAGCATTTT
-	TRBV5-4	TRBJ2-7	-	CASSPDMYEQYF	TGTGCCAGCAGCCCGGACATGTACGAGCAGTACTTC
-	TRBV13	TRBJ2-1	TRBD2	CASSITWTSGRAVNEQFF	TGTGCCAGCAGCATCACCTGGACTAGCGGGAGGGCGGTCAATGAGCAGTTCTTC
-	TRBV7-9	TRBJ2-2	TRBD2	CASSLRGLAGAGELFF	TGTGCCAGCAGCTTAAGGGGACTAGCGGGAGCCGGGGAGCTGTTTTTT